The 8 T cell receptor beta chains below all came from one sample that was sequenced in a study of T cell responses to AZD1222 COVID-19 vaccine (dated by TCRdb to the early 2020s). The intended sense of this specimen's time point label: baseline before first vaccination. The protocol used for the library was the immunoSEQ multiplex PCR assay. TCRdb re-hosts the immuneACCESS table, in-frame sequences only. Its copies lack some clones; in the studies checked, an unresolved V gene accounts for under half of them, and the cause for the rest is not known. The sample contains about 180,000 clones, approximately 91% of them found a single time. The ten largest clones add up to under 2% of the sample. Specimen: peripheral blood, collected on day 0 of AZD1222 vaccination. These receptors were collected from an adult in good health.

The chain uses TRBV9 and TRBJ1-1, with 7 bases identical to TRBD1. Germline V gives CDR1 SGDLS, CDR2 YYNGEE. Trimming at V came to 4 bases and at J to 0 bases, leaving 6 bases not matched to a gene. This CDR3 spans 15 amino acids. CDR3 sequence (DNA): TGTGCCAGCAGCTCCGAGGGACAGATGAACACTGAAGCTTTCTTT. Translating gives CASSSEGQMNTEAFF.

The V gene is TRBV24-1, the J gene TRBJ2-1; no firm D call. CDR1 is KGHDR and CDR2 is SFDVKD in the germline V gene. There are 15 residues in the CDR3. The germline V and J ends were trimmed by 0 bases and 7 bases, with 12 bases remaining between them. The CDR3 DNA reads TGTGCCACCAGTGATTTGCAGGCGACTCGGAATGAGCAGTTCTTC. Protein: CATSDLQATRNEQFF.

The genes are TRBV6-5 and TRBJ2-7, with TRBD2 as a possible D gene (5 bases). Germline V gene sequence: CDR1 MNHEY, CDR2 SVGAGI. The CDR3 extends over 13 amino acids. The V and J ends lost 4 bases and 3 bases respectively, with 10 bases between them. CDR3 sequence reads: CASSFGRGYEQYV. DNA of the CDR3: TGTGCCAGCAGTTTTGGACGGGGCTACGAGCAGTACGTC.

The CDR3 DNA reads as TGTGCCAGCAGTGACTCGTATGAGCAGTTCTTC. Translated: CASSDSYEQFF. J is TRBJ2-1 and V is TRBV6-4; D call uncertain. Trimming took 0 bases from V and 8 from J, leaving 2 bases between them. The CDR3 has 11 residues. CDR1 and CDR2 (germline): MRHNA, SNTAGT.

The CDR3 DNA follows: TGTGCCAGCAGCCCCGACAGGAGGCTAGCGATCACAGATACGCAGTATTTT. Protein product: CASSPDRRLAITDTQYF. The V and J genes are TRBV7-6 and TRBJ2-3; D tentatively reads TRBD1 or TRBD2 (6 bases each). The CDR3 is 17 residues long. Germline CDR1 is SGHVS and CDR2 is FNYEAQ. Trimming cost V 5 bases and J 2 bases, with 20 bases left between them.

This clone came up a few times. The V call is TRBV5-6, the J call TRBJ2-7, with 9 bases identical to TRBD1. Germline V gene sequence: CDR1 SGHDT, CDR2 YYEEEE. CDR3 length equals 13 residues. V lost 5 bases, J lost 4 bases, and 4 bases stayed unmatched. The CDR3, as DNA: TGTGCCAGCAGTTCGGGACAGGGTTACGAGCAGTACGTC. This sequence encodes CASSSGQGYEQYV.

The chain uses TRBV19 and TRBJ1-5; TRBD1 matches 10 bases. Germline V gene data show CDR1 as LNHDA and CDR2 as SQIVND (reference sequence). V trimming: 5 bases; J trimming: 8 bases; junction bases outside the gene matches: 9. CDR3 length: 15 amino acids. The CDR3 DNA is TGTGCCAGTAGTCTTATATTGGACAGGGGGAAGCCCCAGCATTTT. It encodes CASSLILDRGKPQHF. The full variable domain, in which reference TRBV19 and TRBJ1-5 provide the parts outside the CDR3, is DGGITQSPKYLFRKEGQNVTLSCEQNLNHDAMYWYRQDPGQGLRLIYYSQIVNDFQKGDIAEGYSVSREKKESFPLTVTSAQKNPTAFYLCASSLILDRGKPQHFGDGTRLSIL.

This clone has just a few counts. The chain carries TRBV29-1 and TRBJ2-2; 7 positions match TRBD2. CDR1 and CDR2 (germline): SQVTM, ANQGSEA. Trimming took 4 bases from V and 6 from J; bases not matched to a gene: 11. The CDR3 sequence is 15 residues long. The CDR3 region has the DNA TGCAGCGTTGCTAAGTGGGGCGGGAGTCCCGGGGAGCTGTTTTTT. It yields the protein CSVAKWGGSPGELFF.